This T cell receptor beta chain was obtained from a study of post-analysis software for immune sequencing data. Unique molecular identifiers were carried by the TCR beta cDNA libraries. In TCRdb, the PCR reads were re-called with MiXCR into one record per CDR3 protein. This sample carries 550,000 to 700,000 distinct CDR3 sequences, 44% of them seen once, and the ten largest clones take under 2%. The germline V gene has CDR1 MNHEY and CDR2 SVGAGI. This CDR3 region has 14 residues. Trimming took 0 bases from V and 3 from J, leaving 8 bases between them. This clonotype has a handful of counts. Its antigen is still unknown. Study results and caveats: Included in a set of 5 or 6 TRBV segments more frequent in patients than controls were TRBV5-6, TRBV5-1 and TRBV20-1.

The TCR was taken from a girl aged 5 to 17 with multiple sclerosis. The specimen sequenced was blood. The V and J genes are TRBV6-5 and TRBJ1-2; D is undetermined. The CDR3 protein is CASSYSPGDYGYTF. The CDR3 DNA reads TGTGCCAGCAGTTACTCCCCGGGTGACTATGGCTACACCTTC.